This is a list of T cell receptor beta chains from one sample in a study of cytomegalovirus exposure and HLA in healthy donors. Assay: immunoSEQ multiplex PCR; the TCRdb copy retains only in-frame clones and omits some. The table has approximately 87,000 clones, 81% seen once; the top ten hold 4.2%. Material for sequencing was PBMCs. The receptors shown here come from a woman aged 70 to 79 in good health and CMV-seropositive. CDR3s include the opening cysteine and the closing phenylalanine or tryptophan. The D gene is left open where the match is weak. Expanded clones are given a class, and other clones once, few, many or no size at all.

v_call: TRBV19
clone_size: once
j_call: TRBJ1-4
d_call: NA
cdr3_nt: TGTGCCAGTACCTTCGGGAGGGGGTCCAATGAAAAACTGTTTTTT
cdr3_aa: CASTFGRGSNEKLFF

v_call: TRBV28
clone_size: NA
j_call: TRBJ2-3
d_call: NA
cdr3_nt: TGTGCCAGCAGTCCGCGCAACCGTTTAAGGGGGAGTAACACAGATACGCAGTATTTT
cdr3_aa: CASSPRNRLRGSNTDTQYF

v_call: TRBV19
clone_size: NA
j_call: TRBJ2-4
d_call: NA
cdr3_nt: TGTGCCAGTAGTATAGATCGGAGTCCGTCCGCCGGAAACATTCAGTACTTC
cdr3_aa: CASSIDRSPSAGNIQYF

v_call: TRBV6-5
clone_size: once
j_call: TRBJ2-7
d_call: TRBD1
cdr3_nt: TGTGCCAGCAGTTTCACCGGGACAGGGTCCTACGAGCAGTACTTC
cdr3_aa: CASSFTGTGSYEQYF

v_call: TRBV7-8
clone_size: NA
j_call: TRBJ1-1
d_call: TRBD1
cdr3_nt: TGTGCCAGCAGCCCTTACAGGGGTACTGAAGCTTTCTTT
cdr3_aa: CASSPYRGTEAFF

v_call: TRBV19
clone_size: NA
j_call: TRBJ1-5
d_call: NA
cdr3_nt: TGTGCCGCCGCTCCCGCGGGCCGAGGCAATCAGCCCCAGCATTTT
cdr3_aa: CAAAPAGRGNQPQHF

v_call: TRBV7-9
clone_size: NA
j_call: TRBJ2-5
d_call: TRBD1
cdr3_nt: TGTGCCAGCTTGGAACCAGGGGGCGTACAAGAGACCCAGTACTTC
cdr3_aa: CASLEPGGVQETQYF

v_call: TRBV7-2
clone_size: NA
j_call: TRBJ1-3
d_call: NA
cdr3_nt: TGTGCCAGCAGCTTATTCTCCTACTCTGGAAACACCATATATTTT
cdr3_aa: CASSLFSYSGNTIYF

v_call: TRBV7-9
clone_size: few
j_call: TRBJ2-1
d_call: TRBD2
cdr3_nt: TGTGCCAGCAGCTTAAGAGCGGGAGGGCACAATGAGCAGTTCTTC
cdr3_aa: CASSLRAGGHNEQFF

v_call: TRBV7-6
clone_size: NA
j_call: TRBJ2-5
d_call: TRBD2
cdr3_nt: TGTGCCAGCAGCCGGTTACAGCCGGGACTAGCGGGAGGAAGCCCCGGAGAGACCCAGTACTTC
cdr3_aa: CASSRLQPGLAGGSPGETQYF

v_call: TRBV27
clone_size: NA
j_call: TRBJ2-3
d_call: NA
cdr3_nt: TGTGCCAGCAGTTCCGCGCGGGGGCCGACAGATACGCAGTATTTT
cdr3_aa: CASSSARGPTDTQYF

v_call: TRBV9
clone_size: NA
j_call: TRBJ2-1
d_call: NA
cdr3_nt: TGTGCCAGCAGCGTAGGGGGAGACCACAATGAGCAGTTCTTC
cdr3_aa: CASSVGGDHNEQFF

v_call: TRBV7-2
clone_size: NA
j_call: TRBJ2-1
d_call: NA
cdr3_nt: TGTGCCAGCAGCTTAAGGACGGGAACAGTTTCCTACAATGAGCAGTTCTTC
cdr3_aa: CASSLRTGTVSYNEQFF

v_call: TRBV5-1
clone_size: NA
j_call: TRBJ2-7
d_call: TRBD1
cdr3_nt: TGCGCCAGCAGCCCGGACAGGGGATACGAGCAGTACTTC
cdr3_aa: CASSPDRGYEQYF

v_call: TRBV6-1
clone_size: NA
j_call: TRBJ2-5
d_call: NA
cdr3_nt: TGTGCCAGCAGTTCTGGGGGCACGGCACAAGAGACCCAGTACTTC
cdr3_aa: CASSSGGTAQETQYF

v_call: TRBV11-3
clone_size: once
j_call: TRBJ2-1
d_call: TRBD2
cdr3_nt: TGTGCCAGCAGCGGATTAGCGGGAGGCCCCGACAATGAGCAGTTCTTC
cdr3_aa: CASSGLAGGPDNEQFF

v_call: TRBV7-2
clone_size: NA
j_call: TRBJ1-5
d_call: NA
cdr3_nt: TGTGCCAGCAGCTTAGGGGGAGGGCCCCAGCATTTT
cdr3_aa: CASSLGGGPQHF